These 15 T cell receptor beta chains originate from one sample sequenced in a study of T cells in Graves' hyperthyroidism and ophthalmopathy. It was RNA transcripts that yielded the amplified TCR beta CDR3 regions. When the TCR CDR3 underwent first-round RT-PCR, the HTBI primer set was used. TCRdb reprocessed the multiplex PCR reads with MiXCR, giving one entry per CDR3 protein. The sample lists around 480,000 distinct CDR3 sequences, roughly an eighth occurring once. Material for sequencing was blood. The receptors derive from a woman between 18 and 29 years old with Graves' hyperthyroidism.

The rearrangement uses TRBV30 and TRBJ1-2, with D uncertain. Trimming took off 0 bases at V and 8 bases at J, with 13 bases between the two ends. The CDR3 has 13 amino acids. Germline values: CDR1 GTSNPN, CDR2 SVGIG (reference sequence). As DNA, the CDR3 is TGTGCCTGGAGTGTACTGGTGACGGAGGGCTACACCTTC. Protein: CAWSVLVTEGYTF.

This clonotype came up many times. This chain uses TRBV2 with TRBJ2-1, with 7 bases aligning to TRBD2. Germline V CDR1 and CDR2: SNHLY, FYNNEI. V shed 11 bases, J shed 8 bases, and the junction held 12 bases outside the gene matches. CDR3 length: 13 residues. Here the CDR3 DNA reads TGTGCCGAAGGAGGGAGGGCTCGGTATGAGCAGTTCTTC. It codes for CAEGGRARYEQFF.

The chain recombines TRBV10-3 with TRBJ2-7; 9 nucleotides line up with TRBD1. The V segment lost 4 bases and the J segment 7 bases; nucleotides outside the gene matches: 5. Germline-derived CDR1 and CDR2 are ENHRY and SYGVKD. The CDR3 loop spans 13 amino acids. CDR3 region: CAISAGQGGEQYV. The CDR3 bases are TGTGCCATCAGTGCGGGACAGGGTGGGGAGCAGTACGTC.

This clonotype has at least ten counts. This sequence joins TRBV19 and TRBJ1-6, with D uncertain. Trimming removed 3 bases at V and 10 bases at J, with 16 bases between. Looked up from germline, CDR1 is LNHDA and CDR2 is SQIVND (reference sequence). The CDR3 spans 15 residues. CDR3 DNA sequence: TGTGCCAGTAGTATCGCTGGTAGGGTCGGATCACCCCTCCACTTT. Translation: CASSIAGRVGSPLHF. Looking up the rest from reference TRBV19 and TRBJ1-6 gives the full variable domain: DGGITQSPKYLFRKEGQNVTLSCEQNLNHDAMYWYRQDPGQGLRLIYYSQIVNDFQKGDIAEGYSVSREKKESFPLTVTSAQKNPTAFYLCASSIAGRVGSPLHFGNGTRLTVT.

This clonotype was found a few times. The V gene is TRBV7-9, the J gene TRBJ2-1, with TRBD2 as a possible D gene (5 bases). Germline V lookup: CDR1 SEHNR, CDR2 FQNEAQ (reference sequence). The CDR3 sequence is 12 residues long. Deletions cut 5 bases from V and 7 bases from J, with 9 bases between. CDR3 amino acids: CASSPAVNEQFF. The CDR3 DNA reads TGTGCCAGCAGCCCAGCGGTAAATGAGCAGTTCTTC.

The CDR3: CASSLAGGPIEQFF. CDR3 sequence (DNA): TGTGCCAGCAGCTTAGCGGGAGGGCCCATTGAGCAGTTCTTC. V and J are TRBV7-3 and TRBJ2-1; 9 bases align to TRBD2. Germline CDR1 is SGHTA and CDR2 is FQGTGA. The CDR3 contains 14 residues. J lost 9 bases, V lost 2 bases, and 5 bases had no gene match.

This clonotype was seen repeatedly, ten times or more. The chain links TRBV12-3 or TRBV12-4 to TRBJ1-2, with TRBD1 as a possible D gene (6 bases). CDR3 length: 13 residues. V was trimmed by 4 bases and J by 4 bases, leaving 10 bases between them. Written as DNA, the CDR3 is TGTGCCAGCAGTTCGGGGGGCATCTATGGCTACACCTTC. Translation gives CASSSGGIYGYTF.

In this sample, this clonotype turned up many times. The V gene is TRBV15, the J gene TRBJ2-5; the D is unclear. Germline V gene data show CDR1 as LNHNV and CDR2 as YYDKDF (reference sequence). V dropped 1 base and J dropped 9 bases, with 15 bases sitting between them. The CDR3 is made up of 14 amino acids. The CDR3 protein is CATSRVYNPEPQYF. CDR3 DNA: TGTGCCACCAGCAGAGTATACAATCCCGAGCCCCAGTACTTC.

This clonotype was counted between two and nine times. The chain combines TRBV19 with TRBJ2-3, with D maybe TRBD2 (6 bases). Trimming pared 3 bases from V and 7 bases from J, leaving 26 bases between. The CDR3 runs 18 residues. The germline V gene encodes CDR1 LNHDA and CDR2 SQIVND (reference sequence). CDR3 protein: CASSIDGRGRPLTHTQYF. CDR3 nucleotides: TGTGCCAGTAGTATTGATGGTCGAGGGAGGCCCCTCACTCATACGCAGTATTTT.

This clonotype has more than one count but fewer than ten. The rearrangement uses TRBV3-1 and TRBJ1-5; D gene uncertain. Germline CDR1 LGHDT, CDR2 YNNKEL (reference sequence). V was clipped by 0 bases and J by 3 bases, with 9 bases between them. The CDR3 totals 15 residues. The CDR3 DNA reads TGTGCCAGCAGCCAAGATCCACGGCACAATCAGCCCCAGCATTTT. This translates into CASSQDPRHNQPQHF.

Written as DNA, the CDR3 is TGTGCCAGCAGTGAGCGGGAGCTGAGGGTGCAGTTCTTC. Encoded protein: CASSERELRVQFF. The J gene is TRBJ2-1, the V gene TRBV2; 7 bases agree with TRBD2. Looked up from germline, CDR1 is SNHLY and CDR2 is FYNNEI. Trimming cost V 3 bases and J 12 bases; bases outside gene matches: 8. CDR3 length equals 13 residues.

In this sample, this clonotype turned up many times. V usage is TRBV3-1 and J usage is TRBJ2-1; a possible D gene is TRBD1 (5 bases). V was trimmed by 2 bases and J by 4 bases, leaving 15 bases between them. CDR1 and CDR2 from the germline V gene are LGHDT and YNNKEL (reference sequence). The CDR3 sequence is 16 residues long. The CDR3: CASSQTGDHTYNEQFF. The CDR3 DNA is TGTGCCAGCAGCCAAACAGGTGACCACACTTACAATGAGCAGTTCTTC.

The chain joins TRBV11-2 to TRBJ2-1; TRBD2 might be the D (6 bases). This CDR3 is 15 amino acids long. CDR1 and CDR2 from the germline V gene are SGHAT and FQNNGV. Trimming stripped 1 base from V and 5 bases from J, with 12 bases between. CDR3 sequence: CASSLVGRANNEQFF. For the CDR3, the DNA is TGTGCCAGCAGCTTAGTCGGGAGAGCTAACAATGAGCAGTTCTTC.

The chain employs TRBV7-9 and TRBJ1-1; TRBD1 agrees at 9 bases. The length of the CDR3 is 14 residues. The germline V gene encodes CDR1 SEHNR and CDR2 FQNEAQ (reference sequence). J lost 6 bases, V lost 5 bases, and 7 bases had no gene match. Here the CDR3 DNA reads TGTGCCAGCAGCCTTGGGACAGGGCGTTCTGAAGCTTTCTTT. This encodes CASSLGTGRSEAFF. Supplemented by reference TRBV7-9 and TRBJ1-1, the full variable domain reads DTGVSQNPRHKITKRGQNVTFRCDPISEHNRLYWYRQTLGQGPEFLTYFQNEAQLEKSRLLSDRFSAERPKGSFSTLEIQRTEQGDSAMYLCASSLGTGRSEAFFGQGTRLTVV.

This clonotype was observed many times. The CDR3 bases are TGTGCCAGCAGCCGGCGGACAGGCTCAAGCTCCTACGAGCAGTACTTC. This gives the protein CASSRRTGSSSYEQYF. V and J are TRBV28 and TRBJ2-7; 7 bases match TRBD1. The V gene's germline CDR1 is MDHEN and CDR2 SYDVKM. The CDR3 totals 16 residues. The V segment lost 6 bases and the J segment 0 bases; nucleotides outside the gene matches: 11. Looking up the rest from reference TRBV28 and TRBJ2-7 gives the full variable domain: DVKVTQSSRYLVKRTGEKVFLECVQDMDHENMFWYRQDPGLGLRLIYFSYDVKMKEKGDIPEGYSVSREKKERFSLILESASTNQTSMYLCASSRRTGSSSYEQYFGPGTRLTVT.